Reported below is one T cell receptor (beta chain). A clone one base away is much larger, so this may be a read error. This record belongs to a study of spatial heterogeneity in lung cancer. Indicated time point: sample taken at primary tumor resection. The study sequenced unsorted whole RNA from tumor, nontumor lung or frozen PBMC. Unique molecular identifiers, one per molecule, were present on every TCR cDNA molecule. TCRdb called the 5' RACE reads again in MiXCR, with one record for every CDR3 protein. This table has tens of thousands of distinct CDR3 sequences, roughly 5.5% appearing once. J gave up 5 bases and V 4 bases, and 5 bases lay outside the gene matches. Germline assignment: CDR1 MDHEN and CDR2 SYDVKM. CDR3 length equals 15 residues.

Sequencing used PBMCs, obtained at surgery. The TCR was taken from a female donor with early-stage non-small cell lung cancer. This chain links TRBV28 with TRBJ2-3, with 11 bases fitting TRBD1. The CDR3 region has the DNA TGTGCCAGCAGTTCAGGACAGGGGGCGAGAGATACGCAGTATTTT. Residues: CASSSGQGARDTQYF. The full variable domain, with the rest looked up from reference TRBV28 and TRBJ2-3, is DVKVTQSSRYLVKRTGEKVFLECVQDMDHENMFWYRQDPGLGLRLIYFSYDVKMKEKGDIPEGYSVSREKKERFSLILESASTNQTSMYLCASSSGQGARDTQYFGPGTRLTVL.